A single sample gave rise to the 13 T cell receptor beta chains below, sequenced in a study of blood T cell repertoires in COVID-19. The table came from immunoSEQ multiplex PCR; TCRdb's copy has only in-frame clones and leaves some out. The sample includes hundreds of thousands of clones, 70% to 90% of them seen just once. Sequenced: PBMCs or T cells enriched from blood (not recorded which). These receptors were collected from a man in his forties in a cohort exposed to, infected with or recovered from COVID-19 (not recorded which).

The chain has TRBV5-1 and TRBJ2-1; 10 bases align to TRBD2. The V gene end was trimmed by 4 bases and the J gene end by 6 bases; junction bases not matched to a gene: 7. The germline V gene has CDR1 SGHRS and CDR2 YFSETQ. This CDR3 region has 15 residues. This chain's CDR3 is CASSILAGPSNEQFF. CDR3 DNA sequence: TGCGCCAGCAGCATACTAGCGGGGCCTTCCAATGAGCAGTTCTTC.

The rearrangement uses TRBV11-2 and TRBJ2-5; 13 bases are shared with TRBD2. CDR1 is SGHAT, CDR2 FQNNGV, per germline. This CDR3 comprises 16 residues. V lost 5 bases and J lost 4; bases outside the gene matches: 7. As DNA, the CDR3 is TGTGCCAGCAGCCGGACTAGCGGGAGTCTTGTAGAGACCCAGTACTTC. This translates into CASSRTSGSLVETQYF.

DNA for the CDR3: TGTGCCAGCAGAGGGACTAGCGGGGACAATGAGCAGTTCTTC. It is translated as CASRGTSGDNEQFF. The V and J genes are TRBV2 and TRBJ2-1; 13 positions agree with TRBD2. J gave up 5 bases and V 6 bases, and 1 base lay outside the gene matches. The CDR3 covers 14 residues. Germline V gene sequence: CDR1 SNHLY, CDR2 FYNNEI.

The J gene is TRBJ2-1, the V gene TRBV28, with 9 bases identical to TRBD2. The CDR3 has 15 amino acids. V lost 6 bases and J lost 6; bases outside the gene matches: 9. Germline V lookup: CDR1 MDHEN, CDR2 SYDVKM. The CDR3 reads CASSQPGLATNEQFF. In DNA form, the CDR3 reads TGTGCCAGCAGCCAACCGGGACTAGCAACCAATGAGCAGTTCTTC. The full variable domain, its missing parts supplied by reference TRBV28 and TRBJ2-1, is DVKVTQSSRYLVKRTGEKVFLECVQDMDHENMFWYRQDPGLGLRLIYFSYDVKMKEKGDIPEGYSVSREKKERFSLILESASTNQTSMYLCASSQPGLATNEQFFGPGTRLTVL.

The chain joins TRBV5-1 to TRBJ1-1; TRBD1 is a possible D gene (6 bases). V was cut by 2 bases and J by 3 bases, with 11 bases left in between. CDR1 and CDR2 from the germline V gene are SGHRS and YFSETQ. The CDR3 runs to 14 residues. The CDR3 protein is CASSFLGGDTEAFF. CDR3 nucleotide sequence: TGCGCCAGCAGCTTCTTAGGGGGGGACACTGAAGCTTTCTTT.

V usage is TRBV24-1 and J usage is TRBJ1-3; tentatively, D is TRBD1 (6 bases). Germline V gene lookup returns CDR1 KGHDR and CDR2 SFDVKD. There are 16 residues in the CDR3. V lost 3 bases and J 0 bases, leaving 11 bases between the germline ends. The CDR3 protein is CATSDGGRTSGNTIYF. The CDR3 bases are TGTGCCACCAGTGATGGGGGCCGAACCTCTGGAAACACCATATATTTT.

The CDR3: CASSLEARRASYEQYF. CDR3 nucleotides: TGCGCCAGCAGCTTGGAGGCGCGACGCGCTAGTTACGAGCAGTACTTC. The chain employs TRBV5-1 and TRBJ2-7; D not certain. Germline V CDR1 and CDR2: SGHRS, YFSETQ. Trimming took off 0 bases at V and 4 bases at J, with 17 bases between the two ends. This CDR3 spans 16 amino acids.

V gene TRBV11-3 combines with J gene TRBJ2-5; 9 bases are a match to TRBD1. The CDR3 length is 16 residues. In germline, CDR1 is SGHNT, CDR2 YENEEA. J gave up 5 bases and V 2 bases, and 9 bases lay outside the gene matches. The CDR3 DNA reads TGTGCCAGCAGCTTACGTGGACAGGGGATGGGGGAGACCCAGTACTTC. It specifies CASSLRGQGMGETQYF.

This chain joins TRBV11-2 and TRBJ2-5, with D maybe TRBD2 (7 bases). Germline CDR1 is SGHAT and CDR2 is FQNNGV. Deletions cut 7 bases from V and 5 bases from J, with 17 bases between. This CDR3 has 14 residues. As DNA, the CDR3 is TGTGCCAGCACTAGAAGGGGGGGAGCGGAGACCCAGTACTTC. It specifies CASTRRGGAETQYF.

V is TRBV6-6 and J is TRBJ2-7; TRBD2 is a possible D gene (5 bases). The CDR3 consists of 13 residues. CDR1 is MNHNY, CDR2 SVGAGI, per germline (reference sequence). The V gene lost 0 bases and the J gene lost 4 bases, with 7 bases spanning the gap. The CDR3 region has the DNA TGTGCCAGCAGTTACTCTGCGGGTTACGAGCAGTACTTC. Translation: CASSYSAGYEQYF.

The chain is built from TRBV19 and TRBJ1-5; the D gene is possibly TRBD1 (6 bases). The CDR3 contains 14 residues. Trimming removed 7 bases from V and 2 bases from J, with 12 bases in between. CDR1 and CDR2 from the germline V gene are LNHDA and SQIVND (reference sequence). The CDR3 protein is CASTRGWGNQPQHF. The CDR3 bases are TGTGCCAGTACCAGGGGATGGGGCAATCAGCCCCAGCATTTT.

V usage is TRBV7-2 and J usage is TRBJ1-1, with 8 bases lining up with TRBD1. This CDR3 is built from 14 residues. The germline gives CDR1 SGHTA, CDR2 FQGNSA. With V trimmed by 6 bases and J by 4 bases, 7 bases remained unmatched. The CDR3 bases are TGTGCCAGCAGTTCGGACAGGGCTACCACTGAAGCTTTCTTT. This sequence encodes CASSSDRATTEAFF.

This clone showed up just once. The chain carries TRBV5-4 and TRBJ1-3, with 7 bases lining up with TRBD1. J was trimmed by 1 base and V by 4 bases; bases with no gene match: 5. Germline loops: CDR1 SGHNT, CDR2 YYREEE (reference sequence). This CDR3 spans 15 amino acids. CDR3 nucleotides: TGTGCCAGCAGCCAAGGGGGCGCATCTGGAAACACCATATATTTT. Translation gives CASSQGGASGNTIYF.